This T cell receptor beta chain was documented in a study of OX40 agonist ivuxolimab in advanced cancers. CDR1 MNHEY and CDR2 SMNVEV come from the germline V gene (reference sequence). Unmatched junction bases numbered 5, after V lost 5 bases and J lost 6 bases. The CDR3 length is 13 residues. Turning to this clone: Antigen specificity is unknown.

Broader study findings: Dosing at 0.1 to 3.0 mg/kg was accompanied by clonal expansion of CD4+ and CD8+ blood T cells by week 6.

TCRdb's table, derived via immunoSEQ multiplex PCR, lists solely in-frame clones and lacks some. The repertoire holds 42,000 or so clones, with approximately 84% as singletons. The sample in question was CD4+ or CD8+ T cells sorted from blood, obtained in a trial of the OX40 agonist ivuxolimab. This TCR derives from an adult with an advanced solid tumor such as melanoma, head and neck, liver or kidney cancer. The rearrangement joins TRBV27 to TRBJ1-1, with 8 bases that match TRBD1. The CDR3 DNA reads as TGTGCCAGCAGTACCCGCAGGGGGCCTGAAGCTTTCTTT. It codes for CASSTRRGPEAFF.